The next 22 T cell receptor beta chains were all read from a single sample in a study of type 1 regulatory T cells. TCRdb redid the calling of the reads with MiXCR, one entry per CDR3 protein. Of 90,000 to 100,000 distinct CDR3 sequences listed, 31% were seen once; the top ten hold 2% to 2.5%. The sample consisted of CD4+ T cells, either the whole sample or a sorted fraction (not recorded which). These receptors were obtained from a human donor in good health.

V usage is TRBV4-3 and J usage is TRBJ2-1; 11 bases agree with TRBD2. The trim removed 0 bases at V and 4 bases at J, leaving 5 bases unmatched. Germline CDR1 LGHNA, CDR2 YSLEER. The CDR3 length is 17 residues. The CDR3 DNA reads as TGCGCCAGCAGCCAAGACTTGTTAGCGGGAGGGTACAATGAGCAGTTCTTC. Protein product: CASSQDLLAGGYNEQFF.

This clonotype was counted between two and nine times. The V call is TRBV15, the J call TRBJ1-5, with D possibly being TRBD1 (5 bases). Germline V CDR1 and CDR2: LNHNV, YYDKDF (reference sequence). Trimming took 0 bases from V and 5 from J, leaving 11 bases between them. The CDR3 covers 15 residues. CDR3 sequence reads: CATSRDGQGDQPQHF. The CDR3 nucleotides read TGTGCCACCAGCAGAGATGGGCAGGGTGATCAGCCCCAGCATTTT. Drawing the rest from reference TRBV15 and TRBJ1-5, the complete variable domain is DAMVIQNPRYQVTQFGKPVTLSCSQTLNHNVMYWYQQKSSQAPKLLFHYYDKDFNNEADTPDNFQSRRPNTSFCFLDIRSPGLGDTAMYLCATSRDGQGDQPQHFGDGTRLSIL.

There are a few counts of this clonotype. The chain uses TRBV7-8 and TRBJ2-1; 9 bases map to TRBD1. Germline V gene data show CDR1 as SGHVS and CDR2 as FQNEAQ. V was pared by 10 bases and J by 8 bases, with 12 bases of the junction left unmatched. The CDR3 length is 14 residues. DNA of the CDR3: TGTGCCACAAGGGGGCGGGACAGGGTAGATGAGCAGTTCTTC. It specifies CATRGRDRVDEQFF.

The chain uses TRBV7-6 and TRBJ2-5; D is uncertain. CDR3 length equals 15 residues. V shed 6 bases and J shed 4 bases, with 18 bases lying between them. Germline assignment: CDR1 SGHVS and CDR2 FNYEAQ. CDR3 residues: CASSPIGRYGETQYF. The CDR3 coding sequence is TGTGCCAGCAGTCCTATTGGCCGATACGGAGAGACCCAGTACTTC.

This clonotype was picked up many times. The chain is built from TRBV10-3 and TRBJ2-2; 12 positions agree with TRBD2. V lost 7 bases, J lost 6 bases, and 6 bases stayed unmatched. The CDR3 extends over 15 amino acids. Germline CDR1 reads ENHRY; CDR2 reads SYGVKD. CDR3 DNA sequence: TGTGCCATCACCCGGACTAGCGGGACGGCCGGGGAGCTGTTTTTT. Its protein product is CAITRTSGTAGELFF.

This clonotype appeared a few times. The chain uses TRBV7-9 and TRBJ2-5; tentative D call: TRBD2 (5 bases). CDR1 SEHNR and CDR2 FQNEAQ come from the germline V gene (reference sequence). This CDR3 is built from 12 residues. Trimming took off 11 bases at V and 5 bases at J, with 15 bases between the two ends. CDR3 sequence reads: CAGRGLSETQYF. The CDR3 bases are TGTGCCGGCCGGGGATTATCGGAGACCCAGTACTTC. Complete variable domain (other parts from reference TRBV7-9 and TRBJ2-5): DTGVSQNPRHKITKRGQNVTFRCDPISEHNRLYWYRQTLGQGPEFLTYFQNEAQLEKSRLLSDRFSAERPKGSFSTLEIQRTEQGDSAMYLCAGRGLSETQYFGPGTRLLVL.

This clonotype was picked up a small number of times. The V and J genes are TRBV20-1 and TRBJ1-1; D might be TRBD1 (5 bases). The V end was cut by 4 bases, the J end by 4 bases, with 10 bases between. Germline V gene data show CDR1 as DFQATT and CDR2 as SNEGSKA (reference sequence). CDR3 length equals 12 residues. The CDR3 reads CSATPGPTEAFF. CDR3 in DNA: TGCAGTGCTACGCCAGGGCCCACTGAAGCTTTCTTT.

This clonotype was recorded at least ten times. The CDR3 DNA follows: TGTGCCACCAGTGATCCCTCCGGGACAGGGCATTACAATGAGCAGTTCTTC. This sequence encodes CATSDPSGTGHYNEQFF. The chain has TRBV24-1 and TRBJ2-1; 9 bases fit TRBD1. This CDR3 is 17 amino acids long. The V segment lost 3 bases and the J segment 4 bases; nucleotides outside the gene matches: 9. CDR1 KGHDR and CDR2 SFDVKD come from the germline V gene.

This clonotype was counted between two and nine times. V usage is TRBV6-9 and J usage is TRBJ2-1, with 10 positions matching TRBD1. CDR1 is MNHGY and CDR2 is SVAAGI in the germline V gene. The CDR3 runs 15 residues. V trimming: 0 bases; J trimming: 9 bases; junction bases outside the gene matches: 5. The CDR3 protein is CASSYSGDRGPEQFF. CDR3 nucleotides: TGTGCCAGCAGTTATTCGGGGGACAGGGGACCTGAGCAGTTCTTC.

This clonotype has only a few counts. J is TRBJ2-3 and V is TRBV4-1, with TRBD1 as a possible D gene (5 bases). The CDR3 contains 18 residues. Germline V CDR1 and CDR2: MGHRA, YSYEKL. V dropped 3 bases and J dropped 2 bases, with 21 bases sitting between them. This CDR3 reads CASSHPGGRVWNTDTQYF. The CDR3 coding sequence is TGCGCCAGCAGCCACCCCGGCGGCAGGGTTTGGAACACAGATACGCAGTATTTT.

The J gene is TRBJ2-1, the V gene TRBV6-2 or TRBV6-3; the D call may be TRBD1 or TRBD2 (5 bases each). CDR1 MNHEY and CDR2 SVGEGT come from the germline V gene. The CDR3 is made up of 16 amino acids. V gave up 3 bases and J gave up 0 bases, with 12 bases separating them. The CDR3 DNA sequence: TGTGCCAGCAGTTATTTCGGGGCGGCCTCCTACAATGAGCAGTTCTTC. It yields the protein CASSYFGAASYNEQFF.

The chain carries TRBV7-3 and TRBJ2-5, with D maybe TRBD2 (5 bases). Deletions cut 10 bases from V and 5 bases from J, with 8 bases between. The CDR3 runs 10 residues. In germline, CDR1 is SGHTA, CDR2 FQGTGA. The CDR3 protein is CAKRGETQYF. The DNA of the CDR3 is TGTGCCAAGAGAGGGGAGACCCAGTACTTC.

J is TRBJ2-4 and V is TRBV5-1; D is ambiguous. V was trimmed by 0 bases and J by 6 bases, leaving 16 bases between them. This CDR3 has 16 residues. Germline V gene lookup returns CDR1 SGHRS and CDR2 YFSETQ. The CDR3 protein is CASSLEGATLGNIQYF. CDR3 bases: TGCGCCAGCAGCTTGGAGGGTGCCACCTTGGGAAACATTCAGTACTTC.

This clonotype was picked up one time. CDR3 coding DNA: TGCGCCAGCAGCTTGGAAAGGGGTGAAGCTTTCTTT. Amino acid sequence: CASSLERGEAFF. This chain joins TRBV5-1 and TRBJ1-1; D might be TRBD1 (5 bases). Germline CDR1 SGHRS, CDR2 YFSETQ. The CDR3 consists of 12 residues. Trimming took off 0 bases at V and 7 bases at J, with 7 bases between the two ends.

This clonotype has just a few counts. The chain joins TRBV5-1 to TRBJ1-2; 9 nucleotides agree with TRBD1. The CDR3 is made up of 15 amino acids. CDR1 is SGHRS, CDR2 YFSETQ, per germline. Germline trimming cut 4 bases from V and 4 bases from J; bases unmatched to any gene: 8. The CDR3 spells CASSLLGQGTYGYTF. CDR3 DNA: TGCGCCAGCAGCCTACTAGGACAGGGGACCTATGGCTACACCTTC. Together with reference TRBV5-1 and TRBJ1-2, the CDR3 gives the full variable domain: KAGVTQTPRYLIKTRGQQVTLSCSPISGHRSVSWYQQTPGQGLQFLFEYFSETQRNKGNFPGRFSGRQFSNSRSEMNVSTLELGDSALYLCASSLLGQGTYGYTFGSGTRLTVV.

This clonotype showed up just a few times. The chain links TRBV4-3 to TRBJ1-1, with D uncertain. Trimming took off 0 bases at V and 0 bases at J, with 8 bases between the two ends. CDR1 is LGHNA, CDR2 YSLEER, per germline. The CDR3 length is 15 residues. CDR3 coding DNA: TGCGCCAGCAGCCAAGACGACTCGATGAACACTGAAGCTTTCTTT. Translated: CASSQDDSMNTEAFF.

The chain joins TRBV7-9 to TRBJ1-4, with D possibly matching TRBD1 (5 bases). From germline, CDR1 is SEHNR and CDR2 FQNEAQ (reference sequence). This CDR3 is 12 amino acids long. V was cut by 3 bases and J by 13 bases, with 12 bases left in between. The CDR3 DNA sequence: TGTGCCAGCAGCTTTCTGGAGAGGGGACTGTTTTTT. It codes for CASSFLERGLFF. The full variable domain, with the rest looked up from reference TRBV7-9 and TRBJ1-4, is DTGVSQNPRHKITKRGQNVTFRCDPISEHNRLYWYRQTLGQGPEFLTYFQNEAQLEKSRLLSDRFSAERPKGSFSTLEIQRTEQGDSAMYLCASSFLERGLFFGSGTQLSVL.

The V call is TRBV28, the J call TRBJ2-3; TRBD2 matches 10 bases. After removal of 4 bases from V and 5 bases from J, the junction contained 9 bases not matched to a gene. Germline V gene lookup returns CDR1 MDHEN and CDR2 SYDVKM. The CDR3 sequence is 16 residues long. In DNA, the CDR3 is TGTGCCAGCAGTTCCCAAAGCGGGAGGGCCATAGATACGCAGTATTTT. It codes for CASSSQSGRAIDTQYF.

V is TRBV30 and J is TRBJ1-6; 8 nucleotides line up with TRBD1. J lost 7 bases, V lost 3 bases, and 5 bases had no gene match. CDR3 length: 14 amino acids. From germline, CDR1 is GTSNPN and CDR2 SVGIG (reference sequence). The CDR3 DNA reads as TGTGCCTGGAGAGCCCAGGGGGCCAATTCACCCCTCCACTTT. It yields the protein CAWRAQGANSPLHF.

This clonotype was seen only a few times. The V and J genes are TRBV20-1 and TRBJ2-5; tentative D call: TRBD2 (5 bases). From germline, CDR1 is DFQATT and CDR2 SNEGSKA (reference sequence). The V and J ends lost 1 base and 0 bases respectively, with 12 bases between them. The CDR3 length is 15 residues. The CDR3 DNA reads TGCAGTGCTAGAGGACGACGGGGAAACCAAGAGACCCAGTACTTC. Its translation is CSARGRRGNQETQYF.

The chain employs TRBV9 and TRBJ2-2, with TRBD2 identical over 10 bases. The CDR3 has 18 amino acids. Germline V gene data show CDR1 as SGDLS and CDR2 as YYNGEE. V lost 3 bases, J lost 3 bases, and 11 bases stayed unmatched. The CDR3 DNA is TGTGCCAGCAGCGCCTACCCGAGACTAGCGGGCGACACCGGGGAGCTGTTTTTT. It yields the protein CASSAYPRLAGDTGELFF. Drawing the rest from reference TRBV9 and TRBJ2-2, the complete variable domain is DSGVTQTPKHLITATGQRVTLRCSPRSGDLSVYWYQQSLDQGLQFLIQYYNGEERAKGNILERFSAQQFPDLHSELNLSSLELGDSALYFCASSAYPRLAGDTGELFFGEGSRLTVL.

The chain carries TRBV14 and TRBJ1-6; tentative D call: TRBD1 (6 bases). The ends were cut back, 7 bases at V and 7 bases at J, with 11 bases in the middle. The germline V gene has CDR1 SGHDN and CDR2 FVKESK. The length of the CDR3 is 13 residues. CDR3 DNA sequence: TGTGCCAGCATGGGGGCCGTCAATTCACCCCTCCACTTT. It specifies CASMGAVNSPLHF.